The clone carrying this T cell receptor (beta chain) has at least ten counts. The antigen is unknown. The source of the sample is a study of T cell repertoires in cytomegalovirus infection. Overall study: Based on public TCR beta signatures, there were indications of CMV infection and of a matching HLA type.

TCRdb fed the reads into MiXCR, producing one record per CDR3 protein. The table lists 300,000 to 450,000 distinct CDR3 sequences, roughly 18% of them singletons. The CDR3 spans 14 residues. The V gene's germline CDR1 is SEHNR and CDR2 FQNEAQ (reference sequence). J gave up 2 bases and V 0 bases, and 1 base lay outside the gene matches. Study-wide results and caveats: HLA-C-restricted CMV-specific TCR beta clonotypes prevailed in the ex vivo response. Cumulative frequency of public TCR beta families picked out carriers of CMV plus the relevant HLA.

V usage is TRBV7-9 and J usage is TRBJ2-7; 7 positions agree with TRBD2. Sequencing was done on a sample of PBMCs. The TCR was taken from a human donor in good health (CMV status not recorded). Some clones in this sample may be carry-over from other donors' samples. CDR3 sequence (DNA): TGTGCCAGCAGCTTAGCGGGAGGGACCTACGAGCAGTACTTC. Translated: CASSLAGGTYEQYF.